This T cell receptor (beta chain) was sequenced for a study of blood T cells in healthy people across ages. General study results and limits: TCR beta diversity, measured per million T cells, fell in a roughly linear way with age. The study regarded diversity estimates from one million T cells as underestimates.

Together with a sample-barcoded 5' primer, a J-beta primer mix was included in a second PCR lasting about 7 to 11 cycles. A template-switch adaptor containing 12 random nucleotides labeled each cDNA molecule. TCRdb re-called the 5' RACE reads through MiXCR, storing one row per CDR3 protein. The sample yields 650,000 or so distinct CDR3 sequences, approximately 52% seen once. As to this clonotype: Antigen: not known.

This CDR3 contains 13 residues. From germline, CDR1 is WSHSY and CDR2 SAAADI. With 11 bases removed from V and 2 bases from J, the gap between germline ends came to 12 bases. PBMCs numbering at least 6 million were isolated per sample. Specimen: blood. The clonotype was recovered from a woman over 75 in good health. The chain has TRBV10-2 and TRBJ2-2, with D possibly TRBD2 on 6 matching bases. In nucleotides, the CDR3 is TGCGCCTCCGAGGACTATAACACCGGGGAGCTGTTTTTT. This codes for CASEDYNTGELFF.